This T cell receptor beta chain was captured in a study of cytomegalovirus exposure and HLA in healthy donors. There are a few counts of this clone. PCR amplification relied on 60 Vbeta primers (plus 13 Jbeta primers). Libraries were prepared by immunoSEQ multiplex PCR; TCRdb keeps only in-frame clonotypes and omits some of them. This sample carries about 190,000 clones, around 86% of them seen once, and the ten largest clones take over 1%. CDR3 length equals 12 residues. With 8 bases clipped from V and 9 bases from J, the junction kept 8 bases outside the gene matches. Germline V gene data show CDR1 as MNHNS and CDR2 as SASEGT.

This receptor was identified in a man aged 25-40 years in good health and CMV-seronegative. The specimen was PBMCs. The chain joins TRBV6-1 to TRBJ2-3; 7 bases agree with TRBD1. CDR3 sequence: CASGKTGATQYF. CDR3 DNA: TGTGCCAGCGGCAAAACAGGGGCGACGCAGTATTTT.